The present entry profiles one T cell receptor beta chain with its context. What it binds is not known. The CDR3 is 16 residues long. Germline lookup yields CDR1 SGHRS and CDR2 YFSETQ. The V and J ends lost 5 bases and 6 bases, in that order; junction bases with no gene match: 10. PCR employed 60 Vbeta and 13 Jbeta primers. TCRdb's table, derived via immunoSEQ multiplex PCR, lists solely in-frame clones and lacks some. The table lists 100,000 to 150,000 clones. The data derive from a study of cytomegalovirus exposure and HLA in healthy donors. Study-wide findings and caveats: It was reported that TCR beta sequences correctly inferred the HLA-A and HLA-B alleles for most subjects. Most TCR sequences proved rare, with some public TCRs found in many donors.

The sequence was obtained from a woman in her thirties or forties in good health and CMV-seronegative. This rearrangement joins TRBV5-1 to TRBJ2-7; 14 bases map to TRBD2. Sequencing was performed on PBMCs. The CDR3 region is CASRTSGGGNSGEQYF. CDR3 in DNA: TGCGCCAGCAGGACTAGCGGGGGGGGAAATTCGGGCGAGCAGTACTTC.